This paragraph covers one T cell receptor (beta chain) sequence. The antigen remains undetermined. The sample originates from a study of Ad26.COV2.S vaccination and SARS-CoV-2 variants. In the study overall: Intramuscular Ad26.COV2.S doses were given once or twice, 56 days apart. Overall study results and limits: Vaccine recipients surpassed placebo recipients in spike-specific TCR breadth. Placebo and vaccine recipients had non-spike TCR breadth that was similar.

Treatment reported: 19 received Ad26.COV2.S at low or high dose, single or two shots; about 5 received placebo; per-sample allocation not given. Sampling was done on day 63 after the first vaccine or placebo injection. Recruitment in Boston yielded a donor of adult age, 18-55 years. Germline V gives CDR1 SQVTM, CDR2 ANQGSEA. There are 12 residues in the CDR3. V gave up 3 bases and J gave up 6 bases, with 12 bases separating them. Some clones are missing from TCRdb's copy, which holds only in-frame ones; the method was immunoSEQ multiplex PCR. This table holds about 400,000 clones, 75% to 90% found once.

This sequence was found in a person aged 18 to 65 who received the Ad26.COV2.S COVID-19 vaccine or a placebo. The source material was peripheral blood, sampled in a trial of Ad26.COV2.S vaccine versus placebo. The chain links TRBV29-1 to TRBJ2-7; weak D call: TRBD2 (6 bases). The CDR3 DNA follows: TGCAGCGTTGAGACGGGGGTCAGCGAGCAGTACTTC. Its translation: CSVETGVSEQYF.